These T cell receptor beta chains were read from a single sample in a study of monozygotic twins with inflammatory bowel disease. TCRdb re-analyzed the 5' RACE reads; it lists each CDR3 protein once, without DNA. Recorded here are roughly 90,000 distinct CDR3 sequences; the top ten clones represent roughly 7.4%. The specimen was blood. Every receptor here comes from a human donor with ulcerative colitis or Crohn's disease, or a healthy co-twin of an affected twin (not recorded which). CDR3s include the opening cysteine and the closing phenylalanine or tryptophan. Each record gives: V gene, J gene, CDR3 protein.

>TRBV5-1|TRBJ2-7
CASSLGRAGGAEQYF
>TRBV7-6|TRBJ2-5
CASSPNRETQYF
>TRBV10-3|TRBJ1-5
CAISELWGQGSNQPQHF
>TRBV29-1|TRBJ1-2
CSVGGADGYTF
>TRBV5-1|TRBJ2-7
CASSAGGSRGIYEQYF
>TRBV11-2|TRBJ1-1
CASSRQGNTEAFF
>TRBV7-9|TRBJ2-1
CASSPGTSGALGNEQFF
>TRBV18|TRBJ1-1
CASSEDSENTEAFF
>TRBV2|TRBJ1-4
CASSVKANEKLFF
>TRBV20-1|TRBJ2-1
CSASWTGHEQFF
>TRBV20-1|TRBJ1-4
CSASPSWRTGNEKLFF
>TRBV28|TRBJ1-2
CATPRQGAGRDGYTF
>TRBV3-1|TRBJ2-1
CASSQLAYIEQFF
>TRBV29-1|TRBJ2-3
CSVEGGTSTDTQYF
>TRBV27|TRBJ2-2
CASSYIGGLTGELFF
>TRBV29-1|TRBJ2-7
CSVGSRDFFRYEQYF
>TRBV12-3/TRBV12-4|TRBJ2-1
CASSLEAGGRVDNEQFF
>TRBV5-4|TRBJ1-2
CASSSRTGAQYYGYTF
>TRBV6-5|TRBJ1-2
CASSYSTPGWGGYTF
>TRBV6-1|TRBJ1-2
CASSPTGGFYGYTF
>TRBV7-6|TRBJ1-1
CASSSARSGGNTEAFF
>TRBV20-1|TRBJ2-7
CSATPAGLFHEQYF
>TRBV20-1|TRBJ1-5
CSASQGWVGGNQPQHF
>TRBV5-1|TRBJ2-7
CASSHGRTDEQYF
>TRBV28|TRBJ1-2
CASSLDRAWYGYTF
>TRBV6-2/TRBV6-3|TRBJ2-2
CASSRPNLIELFF
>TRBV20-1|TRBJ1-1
CSAPSRVGTEAFF
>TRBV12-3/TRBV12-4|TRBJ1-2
CASSLAAQVYGYTF
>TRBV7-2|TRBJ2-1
CASSYLTGKQFF
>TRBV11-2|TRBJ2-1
CASSLRGSSYNEQFF
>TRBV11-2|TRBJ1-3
CASSLELLSGNTIYF
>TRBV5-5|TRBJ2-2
CASSSGQAIGELFF